This paragraph covers one T cell receptor (beta chain) sequence. What it binds is unknown. This sample is drawn from a study of cytomegalovirus exposure and HLA in healthy donors. Study context: The platform used for the 95 to 150 validation repertoires matched that of the 650 to 750 first-cohort repertoires, a later analysis reported. Study findings and constraints: Researchers reported that a few CMV-associated chains were confirmed in vitro as CMV antigen-specific.

This table comes from immunoSEQ multiplex PCR, and its TCRdb copy is limited to in-frame clones, with some not included. The profile shows about 86,000 clones, 93% of them singletons. Per germline, CDR1 MNHEY and CDR2 SVGAGI. The V and J ends lost 2 bases and 1 base respectively, with 8 bases between them. This CDR3 has 14 residues. This sequence joins TRBV6-5 and TRBJ1-1, with D possibly matching TRBD1 (6 bases). This TCR was recovered from a man aged 18 to 35 in good health and CMV-seronegative. Sequenced input: PBMCs. The CDR3: CASSYGQTNTEAFF. CDR3 nucleotides: TGTGCCAGCAGTTACGGACAGACGAACACTGAAGCTTTCTTT.